This TCR beta chain appears in the sequencing data of a study of T-cell memory formation after mild COVID-19. In TCRdb, the 5' RACE reads were re-called with MiXCR into one record per CDR3 protein. The sample holds about 140,000 distinct CDR3 sequences, around 15% seen once. General study findings and limits: Researchers report contracting CD4+ clones mostly in CM and EM, with CD8+ clones in EMRA. Clones that contracted from day 15 to 85 had balanced CD4/CD8; later expanders were CD4+ biased.

This clonotype was seen more than once but under ten times. Its matching antigen is unknown. Material: PBMCs or a T cell subset sorted from them (not recorded which). The sequence was obtained from an adult woman who had mild COVID-19 (a few samples of this study predate the infection). Cell type and time point are not known.

For the CDR3, the DNA is TGTGCCAGCAGCCCACCCCCGGGACAGGGTGACATGGGAGAGACCCAGTACTTC. It codes for CASSPPPGQGDMGETQYF. The rearrangement links TRBV7-9 to TRBJ2-5, with 9 bases aligning to TRBD1. V was clipped by 5 bases and J by 4 bases; unmatched bases: 17. The germline gives CDR1 SEHNR, CDR2 FQNEAQ (reference sequence). The CDR3 loop spans 18 amino acids.